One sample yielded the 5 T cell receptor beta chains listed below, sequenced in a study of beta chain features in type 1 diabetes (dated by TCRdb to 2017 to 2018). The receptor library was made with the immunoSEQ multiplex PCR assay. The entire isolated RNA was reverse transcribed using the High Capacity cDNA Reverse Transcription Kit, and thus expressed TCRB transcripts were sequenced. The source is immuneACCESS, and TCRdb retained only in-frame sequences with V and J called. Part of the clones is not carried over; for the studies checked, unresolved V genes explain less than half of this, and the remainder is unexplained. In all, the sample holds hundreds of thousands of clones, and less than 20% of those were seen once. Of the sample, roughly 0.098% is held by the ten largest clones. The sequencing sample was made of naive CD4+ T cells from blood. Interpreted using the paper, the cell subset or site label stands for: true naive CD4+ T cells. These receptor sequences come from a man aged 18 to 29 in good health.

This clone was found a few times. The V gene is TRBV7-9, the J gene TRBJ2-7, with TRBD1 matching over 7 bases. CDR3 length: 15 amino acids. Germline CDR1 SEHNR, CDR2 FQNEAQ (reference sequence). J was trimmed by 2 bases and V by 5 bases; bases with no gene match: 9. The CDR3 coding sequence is TGTGCCAGCAGCCCGCGGACAGGCGCAGCCTACGAGCAGTACTTC. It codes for CASSPRTGAAYEQYF.

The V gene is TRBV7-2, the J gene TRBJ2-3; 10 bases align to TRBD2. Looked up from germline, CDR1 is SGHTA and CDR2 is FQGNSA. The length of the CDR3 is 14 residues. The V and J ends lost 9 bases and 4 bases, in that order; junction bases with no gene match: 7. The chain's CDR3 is CASRSGGAPDTQYF. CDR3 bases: TGTGCCAGTCGGAGCGGGGGGGCCCCAGATACGCAGTATTTT.

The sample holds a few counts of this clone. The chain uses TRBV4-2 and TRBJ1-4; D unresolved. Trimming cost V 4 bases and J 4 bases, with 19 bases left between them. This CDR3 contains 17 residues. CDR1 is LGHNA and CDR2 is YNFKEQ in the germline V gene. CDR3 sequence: CASSRHYTRTVNEKLFF. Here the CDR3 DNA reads TGTGCCAGCAGCCGCCACTACACTCGGACCGTTAATGAAAAACTGTTTTTT.

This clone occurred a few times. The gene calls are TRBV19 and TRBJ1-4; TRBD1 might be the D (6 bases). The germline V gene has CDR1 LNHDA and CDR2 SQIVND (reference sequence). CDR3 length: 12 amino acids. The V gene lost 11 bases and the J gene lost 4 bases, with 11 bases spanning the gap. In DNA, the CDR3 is TGTGCCGGAGGGGGTGGTAATGAAAAACTGTTTTTT. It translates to CAGGGGNEKLFF.

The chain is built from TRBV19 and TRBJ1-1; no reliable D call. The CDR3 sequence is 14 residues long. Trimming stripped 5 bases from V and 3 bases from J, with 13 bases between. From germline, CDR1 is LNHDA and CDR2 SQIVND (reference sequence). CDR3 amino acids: CASSPRQAYTEAFF. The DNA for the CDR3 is TGTGCCAGTAGTCCCCGGCAGGCCTACACTGAAGCTTTCTTT.